The subject of this entry is one T cell receptor beta chain. Its antigen is unidentified. These data come from a study of T cell repertoires in cytomegalovirus infection. Study information: Recently described HLA-C-restricted plus well-studied HLA-B-restricted CMV epitopes were used. Indications of both CMV infection and matching HLA type were provided by public TCR beta signatures.

TCRdb recomputed calls from the reads with MiXCR, one row per CDR3 protein. The sample lists around 310,000 distinct CDR3 sequences; roughly 28% were seen once. Trimming took off 0 bases at V and 2 bases at J, with 3 bases between the two ends. Germline V gene data show CDR1 as MNHEY and CDR2 as SMNVEV (reference sequence). The CDR3 length is 13 residues. This chain joins TRBV27 and TRBJ2-3; no clear D. The material sequenced was cultured PBMCs, taken from culture after CMV antigen stimulation. The sequence was collected from a human donor in good health (CMV status not recorded). Some clones in this sample may be carry-over from other donors' samples. In DNA form, the CDR3 reads TGTGCCAGCAGTTTATCAATCACAGATACGCAGTATTTT. This gives the protein CASSLSITDTQYF.